This T cell receptor (beta chain) was profiled in a study of blood T cell repertoires in COVID-19. Study in general: Whether acute or convalescent, the COVID-19 samples came from the United States, Italy and Spain. PBMCs, B-cell-depleted T cells, or T cells provided the cDNA or gDNA that made up the material.

Per the original methods: Cell counts per sample came from amplifying reference gene primers. Sequencing was performed with immunoSEQ multiplex PCR; in TCRdb, only in-frame clones are kept and a portion is missing. V, J and clone size were drawn from that table, and D and trimming were deduced from the DNA. The sample has about 330,000 clones, around 86% seen once; the top ten hold under 2%. The CDR3 sequence is 14 residues long. Trimming took 1 base from V and 6 from J, leaving 9 bases between them. Germline assignment: CDR1 MNHNS and CDR2 SASEGT. The TCR originated in a woman in her fifties or sixties with acute or convalescent COVID-19. Specimen: peripheral blood. The chain has TRBV6-1 and TRBJ1-4, with D perhaps matching TRBD1 (6 bases). CDR3 amino acids: CASSEDRVDEKLFF. CDR3 DNA: TGTGCCAGCAGTGAAGACAGGGTAGATGAAAAACTGTTTTTT.